The clone carrying this TCR beta chain appeared a few times. Antigen: not known. Researchers divided each subset's genomic DNA evenly across several immunoSEQ plates. Each PCR replicate run on unsorted PBMC took in around 300 ng DNA, tens of thousands of T cell genomes. Using immunoSEQ multiplex PCR, the repertoire was profiled, and TCRdb retains in-frame clones only, with some absent. The profile covers approximately 440,000 clones, with about 74% appearing a single time and about 11% taken by the ten largest. The sample is drawn from a study of shared clonotypes between healthy human individuals. Study conclusions and caveats: Few donors restricted represented genetic and exposure-history diversity.

V gave up 1 base and J gave up 3 bases, with 7 bases separating them. CDR3 length: 13 amino acids. Germline CDR1 reads GTSNPN; CDR2 reads SVGIG (reference sequence). Approximately 90 million PBMCs went into genomic DNA for unsorted samples. The sample consisted of PBMCs. The chain uses TRBV30 and TRBJ1-5, with unresolved D. The receptor comes from a middle-aged woman in good health. Some clones in this sample may be carry-over from other donors' samples. The CDR3 nucleotides read TGTGCCTGGAGTGCGGCAGACAATCAGCCCCAGCATTTT. This translates into CAWSAADNQPQHF.